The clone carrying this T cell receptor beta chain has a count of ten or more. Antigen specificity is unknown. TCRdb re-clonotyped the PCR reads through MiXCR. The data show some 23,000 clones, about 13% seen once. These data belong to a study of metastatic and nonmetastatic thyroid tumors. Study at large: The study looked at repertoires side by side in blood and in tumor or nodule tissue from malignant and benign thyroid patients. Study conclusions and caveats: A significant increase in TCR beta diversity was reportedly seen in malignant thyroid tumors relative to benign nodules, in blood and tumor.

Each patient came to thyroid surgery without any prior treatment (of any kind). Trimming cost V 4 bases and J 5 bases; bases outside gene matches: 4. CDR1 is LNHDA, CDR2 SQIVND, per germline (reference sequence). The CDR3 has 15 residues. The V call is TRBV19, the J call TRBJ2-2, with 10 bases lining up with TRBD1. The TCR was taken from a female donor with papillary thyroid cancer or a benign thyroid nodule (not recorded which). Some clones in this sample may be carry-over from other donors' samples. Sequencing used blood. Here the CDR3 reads CASSTTGGGTGELFF. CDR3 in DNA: TGTGCCAGTAGTACGACAGGGGGCGGGACCGGGGAGCTGTTTTTT.